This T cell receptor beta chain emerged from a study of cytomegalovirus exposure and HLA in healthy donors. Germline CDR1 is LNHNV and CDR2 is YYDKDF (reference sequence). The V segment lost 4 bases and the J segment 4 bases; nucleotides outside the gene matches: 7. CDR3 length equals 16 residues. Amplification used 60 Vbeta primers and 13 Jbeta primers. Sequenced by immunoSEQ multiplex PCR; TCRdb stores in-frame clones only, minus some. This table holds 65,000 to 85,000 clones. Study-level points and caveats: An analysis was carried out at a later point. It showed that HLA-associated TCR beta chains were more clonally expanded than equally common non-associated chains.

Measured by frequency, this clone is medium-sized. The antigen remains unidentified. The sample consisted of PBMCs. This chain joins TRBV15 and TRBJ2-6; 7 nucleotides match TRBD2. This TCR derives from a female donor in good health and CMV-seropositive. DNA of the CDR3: TGTGCCACCAGCATGTCGGGGGGATCCGGGGCCAACGTCCTGACTTTC. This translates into CATSMSGGSGANVLTF.